This TCR beta chain was sequenced during a study of blood T cells in healthy people across ages. Study results and limitations: Per-million-T-cell TCR beta diversity fell roughly linearly with age. TCR beta diversity was tightly associated with the proportion of naive T cells.

This clonotype was counted between two and nine times. Its antigen is currently unknown. A sample-barcoded 5' primer and a J-beta primer mix were used in a second PCR of roughly 7 to 11 cycles. One entry per CDR3 protein, called by TCRdb with MiXCR from the 5' RACE reads. The sample has more than 1,400,000 distinct CDR3 sequences, roughly 40% seen once. V was trimmed by 7 bases and J by 2 bases, leaving 9 bases between them. The CDR3 is made up of 12 amino acids. Looked up from germline, CDR1 is MDHEN and CDR2 is SYDVKM. V and J are TRBV28 and TRBJ2-7; no clear D gene. The sequenced sample was blood. This TCR came from a woman younger than 30 in good health. Written as DNA, the CDR3 is TGTGCCAGCACGACCGGTGCCTACGAGCAGTACTTC. Protein sequence: CASTTGAYEQYF.